The 9 T cell receptor beta chains below were found in one sample sequenced in a study of cytomegalovirus exposure and HLA in healthy donors. Primers included in the PCR were 60 Vbeta and 13 Jbeta primers. Produced via immunoSEQ multiplex PCR; TCRdb's table is partial and in-frame only. The sample yields approximately 240,000 clones, roughly 79% seen once. Specimen: PBMCs. The receptors were sampled from a woman in her 40s in good health and CMV-seronegative.

This rearrangement joins TRBV28 to TRBJ1-2, with D possibly being TRBD1 (5 bases). The CDR3 is made up of 14 amino acids. Germline lookup yields CDR1 MDHEN and CDR2 SYDVKM. V was cut by 5 bases and J by 1 base, with 11 bases left in between. CDR3 sequence: CASSTGRGNYGYTF. In DNA form, the CDR3 reads TGTGCCAGCAGTACAGGTCGTGGTAACTATGGCTACACCTTC.

This chain links TRBV19 with TRBJ1-1; a weak D match, TRBD1 (5 bases). From germline, CDR1 is LNHDA and CDR2 SQIVND (reference sequence). V was pared by 7 bases and J by 3 bases, with 15 bases between. The length of the CDR3 is 14 residues. The CDR3 reads CASTKRAGDTEAFF. CDR3 in DNA: TGTGCCAGTACTAAGAGGGCGGGGGACACTGAAGCTTTCTTT. The full variable domain, with the rest looked up from reference TRBV19 and TRBJ1-1, is DGGITQSPKYLFRKEGQNVTLSCEQNLNHDAMYWYRQDPGQGLRLIYYSQIVNDFQKGDIAEGYSVSREKKESFPLTVTSAQKNPTAFYLCASTKRAGDTEAFFGQGTRLTVV.

This clone was counted between two and nine times. The rearrangement joins TRBV30 to TRBJ1-4; TRBD1 matches 9 bases. The CDR3 totals 13 residues. Trimming removed 0 bases from V and 8 bases from J; junction bases left unmatched: 1. Germline assignment: CDR1 GTSNPN and CDR2 SVGIG (reference sequence). The CDR3 protein is CAWSVQGAEKLFF. The CDR3 nucleotides are TGTGCCTGGAGTGTACAGGGGGCGGAAAAACTGTTTTTT.

The chain joins TRBV5-6 to TRBJ2-3, with TRBD2 matching 7 bases. J lost 9 bases, V lost 0 bases, and 13 bases had no gene match. Germline CDR1 SGHDT, CDR2 YYEEEE. The CDR3 has 16 residues. This chain's CDR3 is CASSLGGGLVFGTQYF. In DNA form, the CDR3 reads TGTGCCAGCAGCTTGGGGGGGGGACTCGTGTTTGGAACGCAGTATTTT.

This clone appeared a single time. The chain is built from TRBV7-9 and TRBJ1-3; TRBD1 agrees at 8 bases. V gave up 11 bases and J gave up 0 bases; unmatched junction bases: 0. This CDR3 is built from 12 residues. The germline gives CDR1 SEHNR, CDR2 FQNEAQ (reference sequence). In nucleotides, the CDR3 is TGTGCCGGACAGGGCTCTGGAAACACCATATATTTT. Protein product: CAGQGSGNTIYF. Based on the CDR3 plus reference TRBV7-9 and TRBJ1-3, the full variable domain is DTGVSQNPRHKITKRGQNVTFRCDPISEHNRLYWYRQTLGQGPEFLTYFQNEAQLEKSRLLSDRFSAERPKGSFSTLEIQRTEQGDSAMYLCAGQGSGNTIYFGEGSWLTVV.

J is TRBJ1-2 and V is TRBV7-9; TRBD1 might be the D (5 bases). Trimming pared 2 bases from V and 4 bases from J, leaving 8 bases between. The CDR3 contains 13 residues. Germline CDR1 and CDR2: SEHNR and FQNEAQ (reference sequence). The CDR3 nucleotides are TGTGCCAGCAGCTTAAGGGGCGGCTATGGCTACACCTTC. Protein sequence: CASSLRGGYGYTF.

This clone was picked up a small number of times. The chain links TRBV19 to TRBJ2-7, with 7 positions matching TRBD2. The V gene end was trimmed by 5 bases and the J gene end by 3 bases; junction bases not matched to a gene: 7. CDR3 size: 14 residues. Germline loops: CDR1 LNHDA, CDR2 SQIVND (reference sequence). The CDR3 here is CASSPSGESYEQYF. DNA for the CDR3: TGTGCCAGTAGTCCCAGCGGGGAAAGCTACGAGCAGTACTTC. The full variable domain, with the rest looked up from reference TRBV19 and TRBJ2-7, is DGGITQSPKYLFRKEGQNVTLSCEQNLNHDAMYWYRQDPGQGLRLIYYSQIVNDFQKGDIAEGYSVSREKKESFPLTVTSAQKNPTAFYLCASSPSGESYEQYFGPGTRLTVT.

V is TRBV27 and J is TRBJ2-3, with 8 bases matching TRBD1. The ends lost 5 bases at V and 0 bases at J; junction bases unmatched: 10. This CDR3 contains 17 residues. The germline CDR1 and CDR2 sequences are MNHEY and SMNVEV (reference sequence). The chain's CDR3 is CASSEGTGLRSTDTQYF. CDR3 nucleotide sequence: TGTGCCAGCAGTGAGGGGACAGGCTTGCGGAGCACAGATACGCAGTATTTT.

The chain has TRBV25-1 and TRBJ2-4, with D possibly being TRBD2 (5 bases). Germline V gives CDR1 MGHDK, CDR2 SYGVNS. V gave up 3 bases and J gave up 2 bases, with 11 bases separating them. The CDR3 length is 15 residues. In nucleotides, the CDR3 is TGTGCCAGCAGTGACGGAGGAGGAACCAAAAACATTCAGTACTTC. This encodes CASSDGGGTKNIQYF.